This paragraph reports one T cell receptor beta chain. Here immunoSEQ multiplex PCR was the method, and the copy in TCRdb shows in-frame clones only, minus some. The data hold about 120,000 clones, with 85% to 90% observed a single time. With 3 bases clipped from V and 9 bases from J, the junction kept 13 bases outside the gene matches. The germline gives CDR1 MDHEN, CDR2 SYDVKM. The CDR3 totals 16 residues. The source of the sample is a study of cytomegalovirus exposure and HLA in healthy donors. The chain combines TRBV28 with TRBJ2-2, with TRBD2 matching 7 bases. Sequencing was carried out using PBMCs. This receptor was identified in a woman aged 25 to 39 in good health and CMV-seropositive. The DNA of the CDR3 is TGTGCCAGCAGTTTCTCTGGACTAGGACGTTTCCGGGAGCTGTTTTTT. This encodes CASSFSGLGRFRELFF.